The entry below gives a single T cell receptor beta chain sequence along with its context. Its antigen specificity is not known. It has no much larger one-base neighbor in the sample; base qualities were not kept. The CDR3 goes from the cysteine to the phenylalanine over 15 residues. Here the CDR3 DNA is all that survives: 45 bases in frame from base 1. Trimmed from V: 7 bases; trimmed from J: 7 bases; junction bases lacking a gene match: 9. For CDR1 and CDR2, the germline V gene lists MDHEN and SYDVKM. The data originate from a study of patients and donors after allogeneic stem cell transplantation (TCRdb year 2020). The method was RT-PCR. TCRdb names NextSeq 550 as the instrument used. Clones were called with MiXCR by TCRdb after fastp trimmed the public reads at Q25, and only in-frame beta chains were retained. When rows share a CDR3 protein, they turn into one entry using the most common DNA and genes. For this sample the table gives under 200,000 distinct CDR3 sequences, of which roughly 30% were detected only once. In total, the top ten clones hold roughly 3.2% of the sample.

Source material: blood, either unsorted or a sorted T cell fraction (not recorded which). The sequence derives from a human donor who was either an allogeneic HSCT recipient or a stem cell or donor lymphocyte infusion donor (not recorded which). It is not recorded whose cells these are; they may come from a transplant donor. The V and J genes are TRBV28 and TRBJ1-6, and TRBD1 matches 8 of the central bases. The CDR3 region: CASNPRTGTNSPLHF. In nucleotide form, the sequence is TGTGCCAGCAACCCCAGGACAGGGACCAATTCACCCCTCCACTTT.